The entry below gives a single TCR beta chain sequence along with its context. Per the study methods: Amplified reference gene primers provided the basis for estimating nucleated cell counts. The repertoire was sequenced with immunoSEQ multiplex PCR; TCRdb's copy has only in-frame clones and lacks some. The V and J calls and clone size come from that table; D and trimming were worked out from the DNA. The sample gives 270,000 or so clones, roughly 80% of which show up once; 1.4% to 1.5% is in the top ten. This sample is drawn from a study of blood T cell repertoires in COVID-19. Background on the study: The United States, Italy and Spain supplied acute and convalescent COVID-19 samples. The cDNA or gDNA used as material had been derived from T cells, B-cell-depleted T cells, or PBMCs.

The length of the CDR3 is 14 residues. Germline V gives CDR1 MDHEN, CDR2 SYDVKM. V shed 6 bases and J 5 bases; nucleotides not matched to a gene: 7. Seattle-derived patients entered the study during active infection and were followed longitudinally. The clonotype was recovered from a human donor with COVID-19, enrolled during active disease. The donor label of this sample is uncertain. V gene TRBV28 combines with J gene TRBJ1-5, with 7 nucleotides matching TRBD1. Input material: peripheral blood. CDR3 protein: CASRPGQVDQPQHF. The CDR3 DNA reads TGTGCCAGCAGACCAGGACAGGTGGATCAGCCCCAGCATTTT.